This T cell receptor beta chain was captured in a study of radiation and T cells in renal cell carcinoma. Documented time point: blood 4 weeks post-SBRT, at nephrectomy. Documented treatment: 15 Gy SBRT to primary tumor, nephrectomy 4 weeks later. This clone is a singleton in its sample. The assay was immunoSEQ multiplex PCR, and TCRdb's table has in-frame clones only and misses some. The sample lists around 45,000 clones; roughly 85% were seen once. This sample comprised blood, obtained from a patient whose treatment included radiotherapy and nephrectomy. The receptor was derived from a woman aged 70-85 years with renal cell carcinoma.

CDR3 amino acids: CASSLPGRDTQYF. CDR3 coding DNA: TGCGCCAGCAGCTTACCAGGAAGAGATACGCAGTATTTT. The V and J genes are TRBV5-1 and TRBJ2-3; D is ambiguous. Germline CDR1 and CDR2: SGHRS and YFSETQ. The CDR3 length is 13 residues. Trimming cost V 2 bases and J 5 bases, with 9 bases left between them. Looking up the rest from reference TRBV5-1 and TRBJ2-3 gives the full variable domain: KAGVTQTPRYLIKTRGQQVTLSCSPISGHRSVSWYQQTPGQGLQFLFEYFSETQRNKGNFPGRFSGRQFSNSRSEMNVSTLELGDSALYLCASSLPGRDTQYFGPGTRLTVL.